The 23 T cell receptor beta chains below all came from one sample that was sequenced in a study of high-grade serous ovarian cancer treatment subgroups. Assay: immunoSEQ multiplex PCR; the TCRdb copy retains only in-frame clones and omits some. The sample consists of roughly 18,000 clones, around 72% of them appearing once. Tumor tissue was taken before any definitive surgery or chemotherapy was given. Sequenced: tumor tissue. The receptors here all came from a human donor with high-grade serous ovarian cancer.

This chain joins TRBV7-9 and TRBJ1-4; D gene unclear. The germline V gene has CDR1 SEHNR and CDR2 FQNEAQ (reference sequence). V was cut by 1 base and J by 8 bases, with 8 bases left in between. The CDR3 is made up of 13 amino acids. This CDR3 is CASSLVGQEKLFF. The CDR3 bases are TGTGCCAGCAGCTTAGTAGGGCAAGAAAAACTGTTTTTT.

The V gene is TRBV7-3, the J gene TRBJ2-2, with 8 bases fitting TRBD1. The CDR3 sequence is 16 residues long. Germline CDR1 is SGHTA and CDR2 is FQGTGA. J lost 5 bases, V lost 5 bases, and 10 bases had no gene match. This CDR3 reads CASSPLATGVTGELFF. As DNA, the CDR3 is TGTGCCAGCAGCCCACTGGCGACAGGGGTGACCGGGGAGCTGTTTTTT.

A few counts support this clone. The chain is built from TRBV2 and TRBJ1-2, with unresolved D. V was trimmed by 7 bases and J by 0 bases, leaving 9 bases between them. This CDR3 spans 13 amino acids. Germline V gene lookup returns CDR1 SNHLY and CDR2 FYNNEI. CDR3 in amino acids: CASTPGPNYGYTF. The CDR3 nucleotides are TGTGCCAGCACGCCCGGGCCTAACTATGGCTACACCTTC.

This chain connects TRBV5-4 to TRBJ1-1; TRBD1 might be the D (5 bases). The V end lost 5 bases, the J end lost 4 bases, and 12 bases lay between the germline ends. The CDR3 has 13 amino acids. The germline gives CDR1 SGHNT, CDR2 YYREEE (reference sequence). The CDR3 spells CASRGPGGTEAFF. The CDR3, as DNA: TGTGCCAGCAGAGGCCCGGGGGGCACTGAAGCTTTCTTT.

The V gene is TRBV15, the J gene TRBJ2-1; 7 positions agree with TRBD2. Germline-derived CDR1 and CDR2 are LNHNV and YYDKDF (reference sequence). The CDR3 length is 15 residues. V was clipped by 0 bases and J by 7 bases; unmatched bases: 6. The CDR3 spells CATSRDRREGNEQFF. The CDR3 bases are TGTGCCACCAGCAGAGATCGAAGGGAGGGAAATGAGCAGTTCTTC.

This chain uses TRBV30 with TRBJ2-1; the D gene is possibly TRBD2 (7 bases). This CDR3 is 13 amino acids long. CDR1 and CDR2 from the germline V gene are GTSNPN and SVGIG (reference sequence). V dropped 0 bases and J dropped 10 bases, with 13 bases sitting between them. CDR3 in amino acids: CAWSVRGGLEQFF. The CDR3 coding sequence is TGTGCCTGGAGTGTAAGGGGGGGACTGGAGCAGTTCTTC.

By share of the sample, this clone is medium-sized. The rearrangement uses TRBV25-1 and TRBJ1-1, with D unclear. CDR3 length: 15 amino acids. V was cut by 3 bases and J by 4 bases, with 15 bases left in between. The V gene's germline CDR1 is MGHDK and CDR2 SYGVNS. The CDR3 sequence: CASSDPTEGSTEAFF. The CDR3 DNA sequence: TGTGCCAGCAGTGACCCCACCGAGGGATCCACTGAAGCTTTCTTT.

This chain joins TRBV19 and TRBJ2-1; 9 positions match TRBD2. The length of the CDR3 is 15 residues. Per germline, CDR1 LNHDA and CDR2 SQIVND (reference sequence). Unmatched junction bases numbered 10, after V lost 7 bases and J lost 6 bases. The CDR3 DNA follows: TGTGCCAGTATAAAGGGGCTAGCGGGGAGCAATGAGCAGTTCTTC. It encodes CASIKGLAGSNEQFF. Drawing the rest from reference TRBV19 and TRBJ2-1, the complete variable domain is DGGITQSPKYLFRKEGQNVTLSCEQNLNHDAMYWYRQDPGQGLRLIYYSQIVNDFQKGDIAEGYSVSREKKESFPLTVTSAQKNPTAFYLCASIKGLAGSNEQFFGPGTRLTVL.

CDR3: CASSFPRDGNQPQHF. The CDR3 DNA reads TGTGCCAGCAGTTTTCCCAGGGACGGCAATCAGCCCCAGCATTTT. The genes are TRBV28 and TRBJ1-5; D possibly corresponds to TRBD1 (5 bases). Germline V gives CDR1 MDHEN, CDR2 SYDVKM. There are 15 residues in the CDR3. Between the trimmed V and J ends, which lost 3 bases and 2 bases, there was a span of 11 bases.

The chain carries TRBV4-1 and TRBJ2-2, with D tentatively TRBD1 or TRBD2 (6 bases each). Trimming cost V 6 bases and J 4 bases, with 15 bases left between them. The CDR3 spans 15 residues. Germline V gives CDR1 MGHRA, CDR2 YSYEKL. CDR3 in DNA: TGCGCCAGCAGTCCCATCGGAGGGGGCACCGGGGAGCTGTTTTTT. Amino acids: CASSPIGGGTGELFF.

There are a few counts of this clone. The chain joins TRBV18 to TRBJ2-1; D gene unclear. Germline CDR1 reads KGHSH; CDR2 reads LQKENI. This CDR3 contains 15 residues. Trimming cost V 0 bases and J 6 bases, with 12 bases left between them. The CDR3 sequence is CASSPPTAFSNEQFF. The CDR3 region has the DNA TGTGCCAGCTCACCACCTACAGCCTTTAGCAATGAGCAGTTCTTC.

The chain joins TRBV7-2 to TRBJ2-5, with D maybe TRBD1 (6 bases). The CDR3 is 16 amino acids. Trimming removed 1 base at V and 1 base at J, with 13 bases between. The germline V gene has CDR1 SGHTA and CDR2 FQGNSA. CDR3 sequence (DNA): TGTGCCAGCAGCTTAGTTCCAGGGGCTACCCAAGAGACCCAGTACTTC. Encoded protein: CASSLVPGATQETQYF.

The V call is TRBV27, the J call TRBJ2-1, with 10 nucleotides matching TRBD2. CDR1 and CDR2 (germline): MNHEY, SMNVEV (reference sequence). V lost 5 bases to trimming and J lost 6 bases; unmatched junction nucleotides: 7. CDR3 length: 15 residues. The CDR3 reads CASSQRLAGRNEQFF. The CDR3 nucleotides are TGTGCCAGCAGTCAAAGACTAGCGGGCCGCAATGAGCAGTTCTTC.

The V gene is TRBV2, the J gene TRBJ2-7; TRBD1 is a possible D gene (5 bases). Germline V gene sequence: CDR1 SNHLY, CDR2 FYNNEI. V was trimmed by 8 bases and J by 5 bases, leaving 16 bases between them. This CDR3 contains 13 residues. Written as DNA, the CDR3 is TGTGCCAGCGGGGTCAGGGAAACTAACGAGCAGTACTTC. This gives the protein CASGVRETNEQYF.

The V and J genes are TRBV7-9 and TRBJ1-1, with TRBD1 identical over 9 bases. Germline CDR1 and CDR2: SEHNR and FQNEAQ (reference sequence). V lost 4 bases, J lost 8 bases, and 8 bases stayed unmatched. The CDR3 totals 14 residues. CDR3 sequence: CASSSQPGQGEAFF. The DNA for the CDR3 is TGTGCCAGCAGCTCGCAACCAGGACAGGGGGAAGCTTTCTTT.

The chain has TRBV7-9 and TRBJ2-1, with a weak D call TRBD2 (5 bases). The V gene's germline CDR1 is SEHNR and CDR2 FQNEAQ (reference sequence). V dropped 7 bases and J dropped 8 bases, with 21 bases sitting between them. The length of the CDR3 is 15 residues. CDR3 bases: TGTGCCAGCAAGAGGGAGCTGACTGATGGTGATGAGCAGTTCTTC. Its translation: CASKRELTDGDEQFF.

The chain has TRBV6-4 and TRBJ2-1; perhaps TRBD1 as D (5 bases). The V gene's germline CDR1 is MRHNA and CDR2 SNTAGT. The CDR3 is 13 residues long. Trimming left V 5 bases short and J 6 bases short, with 11 bases between. CDR3 loop: CASSSDTFNEQFF. The CDR3 DNA reads TGTGCCAGCAGTTCGGACACGTTCAATGAGCAGTTCTTC.

The table lists this clone with a count of one. V gene TRBV11-2 combines with J gene TRBJ2-1; D is possibly TRBD2 (5 bases). V gave up 5 bases and J gave up 8 bases, with 7 bases separating them. Germline CDR1 reads SGHAT; CDR2 reads FQNNGV. The CDR3 has 11 residues. CDR3 coding DNA: TGTGCCAGCAGCATCGGGGATGAGCAGTTCTTC. The encoded protein is CASSIGDEQFF.

The chain uses TRBV9 and TRBJ2-7; unclear D gene. CDR1 and CDR2 (germline): SGDLS, YYNGEE. Trimming cost V 0 bases and J 3 bases, with 7 bases left between them. The CDR3 is 13 residues long. CDR3 protein: CASSVGISYEQYF. The CDR3 bases are TGTGCCAGCAGCGTAGGGATAAGCTACGAGCAGTACTTC.

The V gene is TRBV5-8, the J gene TRBJ2-1; 10 bases fit TRBD2. Germline V gene lookup returns CDR1 SGHTS and CDR2 YDEGEE. This CDR3 is built from 15 residues. J lost 5 bases, V lost 4 bases, and 6 bases had no gene match. In nucleotides, the CDR3 is TGTGCCAGCAGCGTCCTAGCGGGAGTCGACAATGAGCAGTTCTTC. This translates into CASSVLAGVDNEQFF.

The chain recombines TRBV18 with TRBJ1-4; D perhaps matches TRBD1 (6 bases). V was pared by 2 bases and J by 5 bases, with 12 bases between. Germline CDR1 KGHSH, CDR2 LQKENI. The CDR3 consists of 15 residues. This CDR3 is CASSPTRTGNEKLFF. CDR3 DNA sequence: TGTGCCAGCTCACCAACCCGCACAGGGAATGAAAAACTGTTTTTT.

This sequence joins TRBV28 and TRBJ2-3, with 7 bases aligning to TRBD1. Germline V lookup: CDR1 MDHEN, CDR2 SYDVKM. CDR3 size: 17 residues. The junction had 21 bases not matched to a gene; V was cut back by 10 bases and J by 5 bases. CDR3 DNA: TGTGCCACCCTTCCGGACACAGGGGAATTGTACCGAGATACGCAGTATTTT. As protein: CATLPDTGELYRDTQYF.

Only one count was recorded for this clone. CDR3 bases: TGTGCCAGCAGCTCCCCGACTAGCGGGAGTCCCCTTTGGGACGAGCAGTACTTC. It translates to CASSSPTSGSPLWDEQYF. This chain links TRBV7-9 with TRBJ2-7, with 12 bases identical to TRBD2. V trimming: 4 bases; J trimming: 5 bases; junction bases outside the gene matches: 15. Germline V lookup: CDR1 SEHNR, CDR2 FQNEAQ (reference sequence). This CDR3 has 18 amino acids. The complete variable domain, with remaining parts taken from reference TRBV7-9 and TRBJ2-7, reads DTGVSQNPRHKITKRGQNVTFRCDPISEHNRLYWYRQTLGQGPEFLTYFQNEAQLEKSRLLSDRFSAERPKGSFSTLEIQRTEQGDSAMYLCASSSPTSGSPLWDEQYFGPGTRLTVT.